A selection of T cell receptor beta chains follows, all from one sample in a study of graft-versus-host responses after intestinal transplantation. What these receptors recognize is not known. The table came from immunoSEQ multiplex PCR; TCRdb's copy has only in-frame clones and leaves some out. In the table there are just under 50,000 clones, about four fifths of which are singletons. The sequencing used unstimulated CD4+ T cells sorted from spleen or lymph node cells, collected before transplant. Receptors were obtained from a human donor who was the organ donor for an intestinal transplant. The CDR3 runs from the conserved cysteine through the conserved F or W. Each record gives: D gene, J gene, clone size, V gene, CDR3 protein, CDR3 DNA. A D gene is named only where the DNA matches it firmly. Some rows mark clone size as missing; the rest say once, few, many or name a class of expanded clone.

NA | TRBJ2-3 | NA | TRBV6-5 | CASSTPGTSRYF | TGTGCCAGCAGTACCCCGGGAACCTCTAGGTATTTT
NA | TRBJ2-7 | NA | TRBV5-4 | CASSLKGGMYEQYF | TGTGCCAGCAGCTTGAAAGGGGGTATGTACGAGCAGTACTTC
NA | TRBJ1-4 | NA | TRBV14 | CASSQVQGEKLFF | TGTGCCAGCAGCCAGGTTCAGGGTGAAAAACTGTTTTTT
NA | TRBJ1-2 | few | TRBV4-1 | CASSQSLVDYGYTF | TGCGCCAGCAGCCAATCCCTCGTCGACTATGGCTACACCTTC
NA | TRBJ2-6 | NA | TRBV5-1 | CASGNGGLGANVLTF | TGCGCCAGCGGAAATGGGGGGCTTGGGGCCAACGTCCTGACTTTC
NA | TRBJ1-2 | NA | TRBV25-1 | CASSDNYGYTF | TGTGCCAGCAGTGACAACTATGGCTACACCTTC
TRBD1 | TRBJ1-1 | NA | TRBV5-4 | CASSLGQANTEAFF | TGTGCCAGCAGCCTAGGACAGGCGAACACTGAAGCTTTCTTT
TRBD2 | TRBJ2-1 | NA | TRBV6-1 | CASSEVGGGAHEQFF | TGTGCCAGCAGTGAAGTGGGCGGGGGGGCGCATGAGCAGTTCTTC
TRBD2 | TRBJ2-3 | NA | TRBV9 | CASSVGAGGGMGTDTQYF | TGTGCCAGCAGCGTAGGAGCGGGGGGTGGGATGGGCACAGATACGCAGTATTTT
NA | TRBJ2-1 | once | TRBV13 | CASSPNNEQFF | TGTGCCAGCAGCCCTAACAATGAGCAGTTCTTC
NA | TRBJ1-2 | NA | TRBV5-1 | CASSLTGANYGYTF | TGCGCCAGCAGCTTGACGGGGGCTAACTATGGCTACACCTTC
NA | TRBJ2-3 | NA | TRBV13 | CASSLVPYTDTQYF | TGTGCCAGCAGCTTAGTTCCCTACACAGATACGCAGTATTTT
NA | TRBJ2-4 | NA | TRBV12-5 | CASGLSAGGNIQYF | TGTGCTAGTGGTTTGTCCGCTGGGGGGAACATTCAGTACTTC
NA | TRBJ1-2 | NA | TRBV29-1 | CSVEWQGDGYTF | TGCAGCGTTGAGTGGCAGGGAGATGGCTACACCTTC
NA | TRBJ2-1 | NA | TRBV29-1 | CSVEARGRNEQFF | TGCAGCGTTGAAGCCAGGGGGAGGAATGAGCAGTTCTTC
TRBD1 | TRBJ2-7 | NA | TRBV7-6 | CASSLGDSSYEQYF | TGTGCCAGCAGCTTAGGGGACAGCTCCTACGAGCAGTACTTC
TRBD2 | TRBJ2-7 | few | TRBV6-5 | CASSYSPAGGYEQYF | TGTGCCAGCAGTTACTCTCCAGCGGGAGGGTACGAGCAGTACTTC
NA | TRBJ1-1 | NA | TRBV6-5 | CASRTRAAGEAFF | TGTGCCAGCAGGACGAGGGCGGCGGGTGAAGCTTTCTTT
NA | TRBJ1-2 | NA | TRBV6-5 | CASSYSGGYGYTF | TGTGCCAGCAGTTACTCAGGGGGGTATGGCTACACCTTC
NA | TRBJ2-1 | NA | TRBV6-5 | CASSYSGFGEQFF | TGTGCCAGCAGTTACAGCGGGTTCGGTGAGCAGTTCTTC
NA | TRBJ1-3 | NA | TRBV10-3 | CAISESRPGPLSGNTIYF | TGTGCCATCAGTGAGTCGCGGCCAGGGCCCCTCTCTGGAAACACCATATATTTT
NA | TRBJ2-2 | NA | TRBV7-2 | CASSFWSDGELFF | TGTGCCAGCAGCTTTTGGTCCGACGGGGAGCTGTTTTTT
NA | TRBJ2-3 | NA | TRBV4-3 | CASSQVDSTDTQYF | TGCGCCAGCAGCCAAGTCGACAGCACAGATACGCAGTATTTT
TRBD2 | TRBJ2-1 | NA | TRBV6-5 | CASSYSGTRTNNEQFF | TGTGCCAGCAGTTACTCCGGGACTAGGACAAACAATGAGCAGTTCTTC
NA | TRBJ1-4 | NA | TRBV6-5 | CASSYLGGRGEKLFF | TGTGCCAGCAGTTATCTCGGGGGGCGCGGAGAAAAACTGTTTTTT
TRBD2 | TRBJ2-2 | few | TRBV7-8 | CASSQYSGGGGGELFF | TGTGCCAGCAGCCAATACAGCGGGGGAGGAGGCGGGGAGCTGTTTTTT
NA | TRBJ1-2 | once | TRBV5-1 | CASSRDTNYGYTF | TGCGCCAGCAGCCGGGACACTAACTATGGCTACACCTTC
TRBD2 | TRBJ2-3 | NA | TRBV30 | CAWSVPGPGLAGYTDTQYF | TGTGCCTGGAGTGTACCGGGTCCGGGACTAGCGGGGTACACAGATACGCAGTATTTT
TRBD1 | TRBJ1-2 | NA | TRBV14 | CASSHHPGQGNYGYTF | TGTGCCAGCAGCCACCACCCGGGACAGGGGAATTATGGCTACACCTTC
TRBD1 | TRBJ2-5 | once | TRBV2 | CASSRQGLQETQYF | TGTGCCAGCAGTCGACAGGGGTTGCAAGAGACCCAGTACTTC
TRBD1 | TRBJ2-7 | NA | TRBV18 | CASSQDRGNEQYF | TGTGCCAGCTCACAGGACAGGGGCAACGAGCAGTACTTC
TRBD2 | TRBJ2-3 | NA | TRBV6-1 | CASSIGGRAADTQYF | TGTGCCAGCAGTATAGGCGGGAGGGCCGCAGATACGCAGTATTTT
NA | TRBJ2-7 | once | TRBV21-1 | CASSKWEQYF | TGTGCCAGCAGCAAATGGGAGCAGTACTTC
NA | TRBJ2-5 | NA | TRBV6-5 | CASSEGWGGKTQYF | TGTGCCAGCAGTGAAGGGTGGGGCGGGAAGACCCAGTACTTC
NA | TRBJ1-4 | NA | TRBV7-2 | CASSLAAEEKLFF | TGTGCCAGCAGCTTAGCGGCGGAAGAAAAACTGTTTTTT
TRBD2 | TRBJ2-7 | NA | TRBV5-5 | CASSPRELALGEQYF | TGTGCCAGCAGCCCCCGCGAACTAGCGTTGGGCGAGCAGTACTTC
TRBD1 | TRBJ1-2 | NA | TRBV14 | CASSVRQGPLYGYTF | TGTGCCAGCAGCGTACGACAGGGGCCCCTTTATGGCTACACCTTC
TRBD2 | TRBJ2-4 | NA | TRBV19 | CASSIGLAVGNIQYF | TGTGCCAGTAGTATCGGACTAGCGGTTGGAAACATTCAGTACTTC
NA | TRBJ2-3 | NA | TRBV7-9 | CASSFLGGTDTQYF | TGTGCCAGCAGCTTTCTCGGAGGGACAGATACGCAGTATTTT
NA | TRBJ2-3 | NA | TRBV5-4 | CASSIRDHSTDTQYF | TGTGCCAGCAGCATAAGGGACCATAGCACAGATACGCAGTATTTT
NA | TRBJ2-7 | NA | TRBV21-1 | CASRDTGPHSYEQYF | TGTGCCAGCAGAGATACAGGGCCCCATTCCTACGAGCAGTACTTC
NA | TRBJ1-1 | NA | TRBV6-5 | CASSEGRRGTEAFF | TGTGCCAGCAGTGAAGGTAGGAGGGGCACTGAAGCTTTCTTT
TRBD1 | TRBJ1-6 | NA | TRBV7-2 | CASSSDRGRSPLHF | TGTGCCAGCAGCTCGGACAGGGGGCGTTCACCCCTCCACTTT
NA | TRBJ2-7 | NA | TRBV6-5 | CASSYPYEQYF | TGTGCCAGCAGTTACCCTTACGAGCAGTACTTC
TRBD1 | TRBJ1-1 | few | TRBV6-5 | CASSPRGPNTEAFF | TGTGCCAGCAGTCCCAGGGGGCCGAACACTGAAGCTTTCTTT